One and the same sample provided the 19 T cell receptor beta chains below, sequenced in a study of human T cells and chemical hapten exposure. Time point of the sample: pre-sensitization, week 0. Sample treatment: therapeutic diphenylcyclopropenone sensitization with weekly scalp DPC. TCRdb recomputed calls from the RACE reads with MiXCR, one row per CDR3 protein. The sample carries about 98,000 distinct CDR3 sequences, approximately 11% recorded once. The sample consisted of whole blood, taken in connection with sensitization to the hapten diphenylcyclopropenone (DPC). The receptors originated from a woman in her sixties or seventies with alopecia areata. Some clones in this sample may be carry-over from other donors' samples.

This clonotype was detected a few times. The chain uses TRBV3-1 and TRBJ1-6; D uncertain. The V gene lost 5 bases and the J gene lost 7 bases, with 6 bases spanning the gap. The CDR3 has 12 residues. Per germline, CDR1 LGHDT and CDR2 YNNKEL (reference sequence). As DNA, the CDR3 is TGTGCCAGCAGCTTACCGAATTCACCCCTCCACTTT. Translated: CASSLPNSPLHF. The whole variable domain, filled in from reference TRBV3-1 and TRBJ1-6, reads DTAVSQTPKYLVTQMGNDKSIKCEQNLGHDTMYWYKQDSKKFLKIMFSYNNKELIINETVPNRFSPKSPDKAHLNLHINSLELGDSAVYFCASSLPNSPLHFGNGTRLTVT.

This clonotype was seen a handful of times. The CDR3 sequence: CASSQGVGQPVYGYTF. For the CDR3, the DNA is TGTGCCAGCAGCCAGGGAGTCGGACAGCCCGTCTATGGCTACACCTTC. The chain carries TRBV3-1 and TRBJ1-2, with D perhaps matching TRBD1 (6 bases). Germline V lookup: CDR1 LGHDT, CDR2 YNNKEL (reference sequence). V lost 3 bases, J lost 4 bases, and 18 bases lay in between. The CDR3 is 16 residues long. Full variable domain (rest looked up from reference TRBV3-1 and TRBJ1-2): DTAVSQTPKYLVTQMGNDKSIKCEQNLGHDTMYWYKQDSKKFLKIMFSYNNKELIINETVPNRFSPKSPDKAHLNLHINSLELGDSAVYFCASSQGVGQPVYGYTFGSGTRLTVV.

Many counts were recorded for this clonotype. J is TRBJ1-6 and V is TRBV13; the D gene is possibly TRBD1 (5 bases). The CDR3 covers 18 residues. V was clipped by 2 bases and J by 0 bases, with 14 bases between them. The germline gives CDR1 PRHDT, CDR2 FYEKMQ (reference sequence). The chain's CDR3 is CASSLKGTSSSYNSPLHF. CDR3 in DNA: TGTGCCAGCAGCTTAAAGGGGACCTCCAGCTCCTATAATTCACCCCTCCACTTT.

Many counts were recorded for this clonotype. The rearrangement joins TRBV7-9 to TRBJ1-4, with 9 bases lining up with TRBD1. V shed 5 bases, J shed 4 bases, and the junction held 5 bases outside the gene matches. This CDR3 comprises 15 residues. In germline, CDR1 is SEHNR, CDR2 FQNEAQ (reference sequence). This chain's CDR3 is CASSGPGQGNEKLFF. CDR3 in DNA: TGTGCCAGCAGCGGACCGGGACAGGGTAATGAAAAACTGTTTTTT.

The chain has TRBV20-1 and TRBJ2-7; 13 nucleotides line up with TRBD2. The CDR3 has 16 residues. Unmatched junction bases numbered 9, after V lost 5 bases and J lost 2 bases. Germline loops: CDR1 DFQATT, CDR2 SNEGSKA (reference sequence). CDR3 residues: CSARTPGLAGAYEQYF. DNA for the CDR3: TGCAGTGCTCGCACCCCCGGACTAGCGGGGGCCTACGAGCAGTACTTC.

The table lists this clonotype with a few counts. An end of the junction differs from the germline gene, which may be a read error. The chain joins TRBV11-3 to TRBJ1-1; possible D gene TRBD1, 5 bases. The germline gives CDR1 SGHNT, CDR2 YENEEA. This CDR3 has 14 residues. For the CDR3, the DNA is TGTGCCAGCAGCCTGCAGGGCGTGAACGCTGAAGCTTTCTTT. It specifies CASSLQGVNAEAFF.

The CDR3 bases are TGCAGTGCTAAGGGAGGGCGCGATCAGCCCCAGCATTTT. It specifies CSAKGGRDQPQHF. This rearrangement joins TRBV20-1 to TRBJ1-5; D call uncertain. The CDR3 consists of 13 residues. Looked up from germline, CDR1 is DFQATT and CDR2 is SNEGSKA (reference sequence). The V end was cut by 4 bases, the J end by 5 bases, with 12 bases between.

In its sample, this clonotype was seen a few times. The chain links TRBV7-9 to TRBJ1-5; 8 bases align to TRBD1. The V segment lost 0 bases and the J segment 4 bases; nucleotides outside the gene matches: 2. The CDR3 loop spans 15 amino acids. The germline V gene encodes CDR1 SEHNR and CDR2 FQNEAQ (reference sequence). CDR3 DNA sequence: TGTGCCAGCAGCTTAGCCCAGGGGGCGAATCAGCCCCAGCATTTT. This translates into CASSLAQGANQPQHF.

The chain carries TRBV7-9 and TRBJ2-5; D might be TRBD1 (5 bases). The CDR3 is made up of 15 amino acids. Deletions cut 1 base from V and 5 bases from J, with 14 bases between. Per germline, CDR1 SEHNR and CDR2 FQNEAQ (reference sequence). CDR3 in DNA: TGTGCCAGCAGCTTAGGGTCCCGGACAACGGAGACCCAGTACTTC. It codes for CASSLGSRTTETQYF.

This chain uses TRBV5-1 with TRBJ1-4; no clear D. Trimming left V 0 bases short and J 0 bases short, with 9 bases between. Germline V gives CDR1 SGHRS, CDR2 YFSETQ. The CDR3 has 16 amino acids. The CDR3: CASSLGQESTNEKLFF. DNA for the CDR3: TGCGCCAGCAGCTTGGGTCAGGAGTCAACTAATGAAAAACTGTTTTTT. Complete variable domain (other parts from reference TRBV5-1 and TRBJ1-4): KAGVTQTPRYLIKTRGQQVTLSCSPISGHRSVSWYQQTPGQGLQFLFEYFSETQRNKGNFPGRFSGRQFSNSRSEMNVSTLELGDSALYLCASSLGQESTNEKLFFGSGTQLSVL.

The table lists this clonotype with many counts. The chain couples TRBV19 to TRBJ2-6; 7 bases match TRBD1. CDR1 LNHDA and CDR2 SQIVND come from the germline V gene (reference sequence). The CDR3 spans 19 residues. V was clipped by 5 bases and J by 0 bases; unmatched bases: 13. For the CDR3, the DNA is TGTGCCAGTAGTTACCAACCCGGGACAGCTTCCTCTGGGGCCAACGTCCTGACTTTC. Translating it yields CASSYQPGTASSGANVLTF.

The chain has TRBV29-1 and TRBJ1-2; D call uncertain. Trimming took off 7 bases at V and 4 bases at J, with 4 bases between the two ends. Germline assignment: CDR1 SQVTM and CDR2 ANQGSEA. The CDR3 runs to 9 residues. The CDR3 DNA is TGCAGCGAGGGCTATGGCTACACCTTC. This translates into CSEGYGYTF. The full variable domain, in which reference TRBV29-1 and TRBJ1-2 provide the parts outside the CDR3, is SAVISQKPSRDICQRGTSLTIQCQVDSQVTMMFWYRQQPGQSLTLIATANQGSEATYESGFVIDKFPISRPNLTFSTLTVSNMSPEDSSIYLCSEGYGYTFGSGTRLTVV.

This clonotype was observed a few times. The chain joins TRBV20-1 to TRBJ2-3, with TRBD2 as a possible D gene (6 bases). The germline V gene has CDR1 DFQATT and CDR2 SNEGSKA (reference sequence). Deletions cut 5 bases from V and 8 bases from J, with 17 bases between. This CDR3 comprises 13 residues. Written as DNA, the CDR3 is TGCAGTGCTGGATTGATTACGGGAGTTACGCAGTATTTT. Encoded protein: CSAGLITGVTQYF.

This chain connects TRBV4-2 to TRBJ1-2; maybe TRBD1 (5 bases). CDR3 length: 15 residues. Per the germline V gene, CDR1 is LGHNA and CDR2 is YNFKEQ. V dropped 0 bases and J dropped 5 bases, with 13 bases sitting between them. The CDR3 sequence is CASSQDFGGEYGYTF. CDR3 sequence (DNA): TGTGCCAGCAGCCAAGATTTCGGGGGAGAGTATGGCTACACCTTC.

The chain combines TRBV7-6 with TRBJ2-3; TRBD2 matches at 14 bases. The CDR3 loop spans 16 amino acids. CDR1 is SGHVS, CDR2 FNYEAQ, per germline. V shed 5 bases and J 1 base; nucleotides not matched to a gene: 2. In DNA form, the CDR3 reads TGTGCCAGCAGCCGGGGACTAGCGGGGGGCACAGATACGCAGTATTTT. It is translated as CASSRGLAGGTDTQYF.

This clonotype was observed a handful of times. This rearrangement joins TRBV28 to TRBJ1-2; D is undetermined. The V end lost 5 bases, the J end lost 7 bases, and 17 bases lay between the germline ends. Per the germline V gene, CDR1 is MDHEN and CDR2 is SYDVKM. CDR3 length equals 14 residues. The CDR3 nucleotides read TGTGCCAGCAGTACCTACAGTTCGAGTTTTGGCTACACCTTC. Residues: CASSTYSSSFGYTF.

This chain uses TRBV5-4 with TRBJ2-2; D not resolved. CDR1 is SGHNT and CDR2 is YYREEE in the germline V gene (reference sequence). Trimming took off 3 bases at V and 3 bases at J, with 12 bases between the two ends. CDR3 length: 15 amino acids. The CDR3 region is CASSSGMGYTGELFF. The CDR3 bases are TGTGCCAGCAGCTCTGGGATGGGGTACACCGGGGAGCTGTTTTTT.

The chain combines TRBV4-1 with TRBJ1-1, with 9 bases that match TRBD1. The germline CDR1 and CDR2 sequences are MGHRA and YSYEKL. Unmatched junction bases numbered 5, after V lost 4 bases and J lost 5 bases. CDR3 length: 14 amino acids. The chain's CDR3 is CASSLGQGRTEAFF. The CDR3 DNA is TGCGCCAGCAGCCTCGGACAGGGGAGAACTGAAGCTTTCTTT.

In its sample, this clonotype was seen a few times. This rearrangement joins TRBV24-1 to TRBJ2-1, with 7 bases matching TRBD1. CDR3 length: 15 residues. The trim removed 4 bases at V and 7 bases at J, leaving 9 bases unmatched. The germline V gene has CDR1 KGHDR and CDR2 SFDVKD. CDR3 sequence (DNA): TGTGCCACCAGTGACGGACAGGAGTACGGGAATGAGCAGTTCTTC. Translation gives CATSDGQEYGNEQFF.